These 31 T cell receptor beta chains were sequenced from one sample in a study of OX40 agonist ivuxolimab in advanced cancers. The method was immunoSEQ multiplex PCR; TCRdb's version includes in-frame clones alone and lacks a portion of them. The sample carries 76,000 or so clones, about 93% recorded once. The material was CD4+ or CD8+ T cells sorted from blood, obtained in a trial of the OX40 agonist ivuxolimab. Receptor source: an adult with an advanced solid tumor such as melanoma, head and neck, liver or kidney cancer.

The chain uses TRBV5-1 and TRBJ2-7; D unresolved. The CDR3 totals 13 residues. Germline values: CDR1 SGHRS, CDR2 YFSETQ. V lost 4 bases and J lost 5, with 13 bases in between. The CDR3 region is CASSEGWGNEQYF. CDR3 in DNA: TGCGCCAGCAGCGAAGGGTGGGGAAACGAGCAGTACTTC.

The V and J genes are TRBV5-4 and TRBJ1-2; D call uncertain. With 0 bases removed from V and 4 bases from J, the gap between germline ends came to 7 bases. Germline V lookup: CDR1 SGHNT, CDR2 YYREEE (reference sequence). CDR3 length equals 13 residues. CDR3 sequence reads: CASSLGLFYGYTF. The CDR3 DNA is TGTGCCAGCAGCTTGGGACTGTTCTATGGCTACACCTTC.

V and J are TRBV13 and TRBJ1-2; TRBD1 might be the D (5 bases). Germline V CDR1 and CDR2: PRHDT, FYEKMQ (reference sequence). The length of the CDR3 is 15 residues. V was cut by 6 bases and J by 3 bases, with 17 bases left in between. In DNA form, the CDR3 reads TGTGCCAGCAGTACAGATGGGTCAGGGTACTATGGCTACACCTTC. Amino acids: CASSTDGSGYYGYTF.

CDR3 loop: CASSHELAGGYDQYF. The CDR3 nucleotides are TGCGCCAGCAGCCACGAACTAGCGGGAGGTTACGACCAGTACTTC. The genes are TRBV4-1 and TRBJ2-5, with TRBD2 matching 12 bases. The CDR3 has 15 amino acids. CDR1 and CDR2 (germline): MGHRA, YSYEKL. Unmatched junction bases numbered 9, after V lost 3 bases and J lost 10 bases.

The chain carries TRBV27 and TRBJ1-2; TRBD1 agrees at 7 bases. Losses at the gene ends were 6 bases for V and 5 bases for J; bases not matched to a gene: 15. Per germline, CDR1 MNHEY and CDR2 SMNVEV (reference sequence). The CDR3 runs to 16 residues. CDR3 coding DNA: TGTGCCAGCAGCCGAAACCCGGACAGGCTAAATTATGGCTACACCTTC. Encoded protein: CASSRNPDRLNYGYTF.

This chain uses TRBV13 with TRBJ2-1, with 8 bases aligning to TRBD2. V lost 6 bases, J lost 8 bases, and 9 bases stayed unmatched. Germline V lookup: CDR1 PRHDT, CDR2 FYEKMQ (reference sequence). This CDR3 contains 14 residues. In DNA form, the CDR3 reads TGTGCCAGCAGTTCCGGGACTAGACGCGATGAGCAGTTCTTC. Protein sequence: CASSSGTRRDEQFF.

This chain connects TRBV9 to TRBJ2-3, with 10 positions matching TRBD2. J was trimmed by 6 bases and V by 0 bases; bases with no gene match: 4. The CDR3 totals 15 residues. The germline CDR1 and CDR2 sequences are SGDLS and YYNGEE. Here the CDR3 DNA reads TGTGCCAGCAGCGTAGGACTAGCGGGTTCCGATACGCAGTATTTT. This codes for CASSVGLAGSDTQYF.

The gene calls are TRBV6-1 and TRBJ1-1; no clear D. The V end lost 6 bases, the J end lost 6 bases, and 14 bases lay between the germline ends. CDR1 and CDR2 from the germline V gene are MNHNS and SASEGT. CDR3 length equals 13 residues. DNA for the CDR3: TGTGCCAGCAGAAACGGACTCCTCCCTGAAGCTTTCTTT. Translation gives CASRNGLLPEAFF.

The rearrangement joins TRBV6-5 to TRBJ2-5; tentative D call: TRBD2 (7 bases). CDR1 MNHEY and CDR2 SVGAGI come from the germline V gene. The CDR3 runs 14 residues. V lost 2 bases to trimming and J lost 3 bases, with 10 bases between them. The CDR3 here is CASSYGGGKETQYF. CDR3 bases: TGTGCCAGCAGTTACGGCGGGGGCAAAGAGACCCAGTACTTC.

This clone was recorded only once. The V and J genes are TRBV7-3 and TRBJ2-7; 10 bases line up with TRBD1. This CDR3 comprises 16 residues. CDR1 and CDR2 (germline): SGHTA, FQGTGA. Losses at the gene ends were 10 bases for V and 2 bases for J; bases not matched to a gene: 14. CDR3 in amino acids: CANLRDRGPGTYEQYF. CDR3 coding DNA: TGTGCCAACCTCCGGGACAGGGGTCCTGGGACCTACGAGCAGTACTTC. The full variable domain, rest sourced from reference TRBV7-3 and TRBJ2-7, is GAGVSQTPSNKVTEKGKYVELRCDPISGHTALYWYRQSLGQGPEFLIYFQGTGAADDSGLPNDRFFAVRPEGSVSTLKIQRTERGDSAVYLCANLRDRGPGTYEQYFGPGTRLTVT.

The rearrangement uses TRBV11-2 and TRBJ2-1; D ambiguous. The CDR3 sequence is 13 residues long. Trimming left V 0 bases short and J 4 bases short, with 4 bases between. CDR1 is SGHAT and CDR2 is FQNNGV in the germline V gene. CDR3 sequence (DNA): TGTGCCAGCAGCTTAGATTTGTACAATGAGCAGTTCTTC. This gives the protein CASSLDLYNEQFF.

DNA for the CDR3: TGTGCCAGCAGCCAAGATACCGATACGCAGTATTTT. Its protein is CASSQDTDTQYF. The J gene is TRBJ2-3, the V gene TRBV4-2; D is ambiguous. Germline lookup yields CDR1 LGHNA and CDR2 YNFKEQ. This CDR3 has 12 amino acids. V was pared by 0 bases and J by 6 bases, with 4 bases between.

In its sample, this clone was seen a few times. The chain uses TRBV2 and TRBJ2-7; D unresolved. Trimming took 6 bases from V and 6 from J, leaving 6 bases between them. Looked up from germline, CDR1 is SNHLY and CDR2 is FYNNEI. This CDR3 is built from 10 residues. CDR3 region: CASRGIEQYF. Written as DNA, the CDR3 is TGTGCCAGCAGAGGGATCGAGCAGTACTTC.

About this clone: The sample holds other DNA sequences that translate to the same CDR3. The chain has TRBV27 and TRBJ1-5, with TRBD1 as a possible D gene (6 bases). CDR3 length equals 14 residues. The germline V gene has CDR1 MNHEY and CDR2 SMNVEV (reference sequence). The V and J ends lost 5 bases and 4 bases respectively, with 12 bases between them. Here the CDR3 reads CASSATGANQPQHF. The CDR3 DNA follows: TGTGCCAGCAGTGCCACGGGGGCTAATCAGCCCCAGCATTTT.

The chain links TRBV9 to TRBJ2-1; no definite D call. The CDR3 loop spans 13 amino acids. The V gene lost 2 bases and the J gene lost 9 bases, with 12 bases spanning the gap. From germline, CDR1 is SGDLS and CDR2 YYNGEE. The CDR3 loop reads CASSVGSPSEQFF. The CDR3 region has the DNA TGTGCCAGCAGCGTGGGCAGCCCTAGTGAGCAGTTCTTC.

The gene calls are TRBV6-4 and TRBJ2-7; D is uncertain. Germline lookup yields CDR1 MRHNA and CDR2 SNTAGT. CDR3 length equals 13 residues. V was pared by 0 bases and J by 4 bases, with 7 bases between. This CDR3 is CASSDSPGYEQYF. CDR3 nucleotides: TGTGCCAGCAGTGACTCACCCGGATACGAGCAGTACTTC.

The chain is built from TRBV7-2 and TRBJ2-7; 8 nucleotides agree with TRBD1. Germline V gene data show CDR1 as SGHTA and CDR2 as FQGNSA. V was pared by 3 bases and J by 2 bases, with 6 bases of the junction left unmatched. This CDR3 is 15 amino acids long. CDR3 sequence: CASSLRTGLAYEQYF. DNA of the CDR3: TGTGCCAGCAGCTTGAGGACAGGGTTGGCCTACGAGCAGTACTTC.

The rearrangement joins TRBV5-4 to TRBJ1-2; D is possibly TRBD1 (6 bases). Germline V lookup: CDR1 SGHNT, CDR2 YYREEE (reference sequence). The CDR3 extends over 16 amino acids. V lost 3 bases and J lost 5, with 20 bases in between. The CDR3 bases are TGTGCCAGCAGCTCCAAGTGGACAGACAGAATTTATGGCTACACCTTC. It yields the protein CASSSKWTDRIYGYTF.

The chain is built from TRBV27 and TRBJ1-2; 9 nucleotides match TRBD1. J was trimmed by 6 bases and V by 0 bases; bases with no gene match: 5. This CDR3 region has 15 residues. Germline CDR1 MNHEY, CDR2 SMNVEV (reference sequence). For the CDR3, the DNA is TGTGCCAGCAGTTTATCAACAGGGGGCGCAGATGGCTACACCTTC. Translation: CASSLSTGGADGYTF.

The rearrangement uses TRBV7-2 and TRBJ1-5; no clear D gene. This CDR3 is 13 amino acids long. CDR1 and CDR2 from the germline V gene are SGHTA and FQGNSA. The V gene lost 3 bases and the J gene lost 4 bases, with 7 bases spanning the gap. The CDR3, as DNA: TGTGCCAGCAGCTTTATTACAAATCAGCCCCAGCATTTT. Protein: CASSFITNQPQHF.

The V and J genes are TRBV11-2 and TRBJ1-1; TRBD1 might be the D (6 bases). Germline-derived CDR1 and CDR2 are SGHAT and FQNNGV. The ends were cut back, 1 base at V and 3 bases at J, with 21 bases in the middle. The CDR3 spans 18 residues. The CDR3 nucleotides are TGTGCCAGCAGCTTAGGAGTTGGGGACACGCTTCGGGACACTGAAGCTTTCTTT. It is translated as CASSLGVGDTLRDTEAFF.

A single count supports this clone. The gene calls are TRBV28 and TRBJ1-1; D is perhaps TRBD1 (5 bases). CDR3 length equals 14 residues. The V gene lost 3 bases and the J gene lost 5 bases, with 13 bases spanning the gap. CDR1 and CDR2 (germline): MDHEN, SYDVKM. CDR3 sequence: CASSLGTGQTEAFF. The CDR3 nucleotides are TGTGCCAGCAGTTTGGGTACAGGCCAGACTGAAGCTTTCTTT.

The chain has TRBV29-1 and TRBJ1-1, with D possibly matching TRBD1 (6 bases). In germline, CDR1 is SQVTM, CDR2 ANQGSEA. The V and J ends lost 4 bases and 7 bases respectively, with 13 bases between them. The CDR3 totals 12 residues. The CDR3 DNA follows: TGCAGCGTTGTCGTTCTGACAGGTGAAGCTTTCTTT. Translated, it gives CSVVVLTGEAFF.

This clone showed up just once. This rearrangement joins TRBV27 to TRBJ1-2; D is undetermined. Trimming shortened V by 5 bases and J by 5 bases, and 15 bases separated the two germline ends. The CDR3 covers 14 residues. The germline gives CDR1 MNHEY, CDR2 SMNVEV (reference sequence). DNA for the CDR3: TGTGCCAGCAGTCTCGCTCCGGTGGGGTATGGCTACACCTTC. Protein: CASSLAPVGYGYTF.

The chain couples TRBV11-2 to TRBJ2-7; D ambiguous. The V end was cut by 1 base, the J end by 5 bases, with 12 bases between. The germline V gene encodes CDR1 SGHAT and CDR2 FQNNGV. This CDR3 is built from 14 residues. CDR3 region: CASSLGRWIDEQYF. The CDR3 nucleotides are TGTGCCAGCAGCTTAGGTAGATGGATCGACGAGCAGTACTTC.

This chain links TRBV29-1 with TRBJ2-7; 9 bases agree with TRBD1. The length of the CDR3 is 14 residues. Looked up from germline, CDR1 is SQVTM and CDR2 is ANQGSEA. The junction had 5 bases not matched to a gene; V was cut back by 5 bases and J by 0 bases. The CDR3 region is CSVRTGASSYEQYF. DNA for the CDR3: TGCAGCGTTAGGACAGGGGCTAGCTCCTACGAGCAGTACTTC.

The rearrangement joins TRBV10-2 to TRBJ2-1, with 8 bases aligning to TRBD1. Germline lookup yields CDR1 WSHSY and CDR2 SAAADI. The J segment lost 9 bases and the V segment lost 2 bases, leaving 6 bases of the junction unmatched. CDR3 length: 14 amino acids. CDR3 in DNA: TGCGCCAGCAGTGAGGGCAGGGGGCTTGTTGAGCAGTTCTTC. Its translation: CASSEGRGLVEQFF.

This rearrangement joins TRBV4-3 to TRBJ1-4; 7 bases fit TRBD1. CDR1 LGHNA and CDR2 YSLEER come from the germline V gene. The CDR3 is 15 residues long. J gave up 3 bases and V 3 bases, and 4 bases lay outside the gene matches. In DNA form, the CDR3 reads TGCGCCAGCAGCCACGACAGGGCTCCTAATGAAAAACTGTTTTTT. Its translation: CASSHDRAPNEKLFF.

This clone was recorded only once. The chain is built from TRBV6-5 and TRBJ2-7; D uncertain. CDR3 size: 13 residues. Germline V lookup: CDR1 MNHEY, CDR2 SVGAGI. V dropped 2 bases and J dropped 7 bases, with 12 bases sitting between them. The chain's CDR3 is CASSYGPSLEQYF. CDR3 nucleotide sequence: TGTGCCAGCAGTTACGGTCCTTCCTTAGAGCAGTACTTC.

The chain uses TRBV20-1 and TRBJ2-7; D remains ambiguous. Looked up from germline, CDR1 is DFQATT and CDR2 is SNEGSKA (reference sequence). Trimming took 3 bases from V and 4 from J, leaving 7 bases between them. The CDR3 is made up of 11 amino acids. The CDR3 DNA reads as TGCAGTGCTAGTTCGGGTTACGAGCAGTACTTC. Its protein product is CSASSGYEQYF.

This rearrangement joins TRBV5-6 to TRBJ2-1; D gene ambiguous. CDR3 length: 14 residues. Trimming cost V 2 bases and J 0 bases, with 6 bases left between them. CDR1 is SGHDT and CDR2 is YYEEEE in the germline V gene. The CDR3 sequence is CASSLGSSYNEQFF. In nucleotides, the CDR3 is TGTGCCAGCAGCTTAGGCAGCTCCTACAATGAGCAGTTCTTC.